This TCR beta chain was profiled in a study of blood T cell repertoires in COVID-19. About the research overall: Samples taken during acute and convalescent COVID-19 were collected in the United States, Italy and Spain.

Original data processing: Reference gene primer amplification gave nucleated cell count estimates. Some clones are missing from TCRdb's copy, which holds only in-frame ones; the method was immunoSEQ multiplex PCR. The DNA was the basis for D and trimming; V, J and clone size are from that table. The data contain about 220,000 clones, about 79% of them singletons. Germline values: CDR1 LGHDT, CDR2 YNNKEL (reference sequence). This CDR3 comprises 15 residues. V shed 2 bases and J 4 bases; nucleotides not matched to a gene: 6. The source material was peripheral blood. The chain uses TRBV3-1 (or the pseudogene TRBV3-2) and TRBJ1-2; 8 bases are a match to TRBD1. The receptor's source is a man aged 45-65 years with active or convalescent COVID-19. The CDR3 coding sequence is TGTGCCAGCAGCCAATTCGGACAGGGAATCTATGGCTACACCTTC. Translating it yields CASSQFGQGIYGYTF.